Listed here are 22 T cell receptor beta chains from one sample, sequenced in a study of identical twins. TCRdb fed the 5' RACE reads into MiXCR, producing one record per CDR3 protein. The repertoire holds roughly 350,000 distinct CDR3 sequences, over 9% seen once, with around 7.8% in the top ten. These data also featured in a second study, about yellow fever vaccine responses in identical twins.

The sequencing input was CD8+ T cells sorted from blood. The receptor set was obtained from a woman between 18 and 29 years old in good health.

The sample holds a few counts of this clonotype. This chain connects TRBV12-3 or TRBV12-4 to TRBJ2-7, with a possible D match to TRBD1 (6 bases). Trimming left V 5 bases short and J 8 bases short, with 10 bases between. This CDR3 is built from 11 residues. CDR3 in DNA: TGTGCCAGCAGTCCAGGGGCACAGCAGTACTTC. Amino acid sequence: CASSPGAQQYF.

This clonotype was detected a few times. The chain carries TRBV2 and TRBJ2-7, with TRBD1 matching 7 bases. Per the germline V gene, CDR1 is SNHLY and CDR2 is FYNNEI. Losses at the gene ends were 6 bases for V and 5 bases for J; bases not matched to a gene: 10. The CDR3 sequence is 14 residues long. CDR3: CASRTRGLEDEQYF. The CDR3 nucleotides read TGTGCCAGCAGGACCAGGGGGTTAGAGGACGAGCAGTACTTC.

This clonotype occurred a few times. The CDR3 DNA sequence: TGTGCCAGCAGTGCTAGCATTGAGCAGTTCTTC. Translation: CASSASIEQFF. The rearrangement links TRBV2 to TRBJ2-1, with D perhaps TRBD2 (5 bases). This CDR3 region has 11 residues. Germline V CDR1 and CDR2: SNHLY, FYNNEI. V gave up 4 bases and J gave up 9 bases, with 7 bases separating them.

The chain joins TRBV28 to TRBJ2-5; no reliable D call. CDR1 is MDHEN, CDR2 SYDVKM, per germline. The CDR3 extends over 13 amino acids. The ends were cut back, 8 bases at V and 5 bases at J, with 15 bases in the middle. The CDR3 region is CASSVRPEETQYF. The CDR3 DNA reads TGTGCCAGCTCCGTCAGGCCTGAGGAGACCCAGTACTTC.

This clonotype appeared a few times. The CDR3 region has the DNA TGCGCCAGCAGCCAGCAAGAGCGGCGGGGACAGGGTTATGGCTACACCTTC. Encoded protein: CASSQQERRGQGYGYTF. This chain connects TRBV4-1 to TRBJ1-2; 9 nucleotides align to TRBD1. The CDR3 spans 17 residues. Germline V gives CDR1 MGHRA, CDR2 YSYEKL. J gave up 5 bases and V 3 bases, and 13 bases lay outside the gene matches.

The rearrangement joins TRBV20-1 to TRBJ2-7, with 12 bases identical to TRBD1. This CDR3 is built from 16 residues. The germline V gene encodes CDR1 DFQATT and CDR2 SNEGSKA (reference sequence). V was pared by 6 bases and J by 0 bases, with 9 bases of the junction left unmatched. CDR3: CSAGDRGLFISYEQYV. Here the CDR3 DNA reads TGCAGTGCAGGGGACAGGGGGCTTTTTATCTCCTACGAGCAGTACGTC.

The chain links TRBV4-1 to TRBJ2-1; the match to TRBD1 covers 10 bases. V gave up 1 base and J gave up 6 bases; unmatched junction bases: 6. Per germline, CDR1 MGHRA and CDR2 YSYEKL. The CDR3 is 16 amino acids. The CDR3 reads CASSQAPGQGPNEQFF. CDR3 DNA sequence: TGCGCCAGCAGCCAAGCTCCGGGACAGGGGCCCAATGAGCAGTTCTTC.

V usage is TRBV28 and J usage is TRBJ2-7, with 8 bases matching TRBD1. V lost 6 bases, J lost 0 bases, and 13 bases stayed unmatched. Germline loops: CDR1 MDHEN, CDR2 SYDVKM. The CDR3 consists of 17 residues. The CDR3 DNA reads as TGTGCCAGCAGACCTCTTAAACAGGGGGTTGCCTCCTACGAGCAGTACGTC. Translated, it gives CASRPLKQGVASYEQYV.

This clonotype was recorded many times. The V and J genes are TRBV28 and TRBJ2-7; TRBD2 might be the D (6 bases). CDR3 length equals 12 residues. The germline gives CDR1 MDHEN, CDR2 SYDVKM. The germline V and J ends were trimmed by 3 bases and 7 bases, with 10 bases remaining between them. The CDR3 is CASSFPGGEQYV. The CDR3 DNA sequence: TGTGCCAGCAGTTTCCCTGGAGGGGAGCAGTACGTC.

This clonotype was recorded at least ten times. V gene TRBV27 combines with J gene TRBJ2-7; TRBD2 matches 14 bases. CDR1 and CDR2 (germline): MNHEY, SMNVEV (reference sequence). CDR3 length: 17 amino acids. The ends lost 5 bases at V and 2 bases at J; junction bases unmatched: 8. CDR3 DNA: TGTGCCAGCAGTCCATCGACTAGCGGGAGGGTGGCCTACGAGCAGTACTTC. The encoded protein is CASSPSTSGRVAYEQYF.

This clonotype was counted at least ten times. This chain joins TRBV24-1 and TRBJ2-3; D may be TRBD2 (5 bases). CDR1 and CDR2 from the germline V gene are KGHDR and SFDVKD. This CDR3 is built from 16 residues. V was clipped by 3 bases and J by 1 base, with 13 bases between them. CDR3 loop: CATSDPDFPGTDTQYF. The CDR3 DNA reads TGTGCCACCAGTGATCCGGACTTCCCTGGCACAGATACGCAGTATTTT.

This clonotype was seen a handful of times. J is TRBJ2-7 and V is TRBV20-1; TRBD2 agrees at 9 bases. This CDR3 contains 15 residues. Germline CDR1 and CDR2: DFQATT and SNEGSKA (reference sequence). The junction had 11 bases not matched to a gene; V was cut back by 6 bases and J by 2 bases. The CDR3 DNA reads as TGCAGTGCGTACCCATGGGTAGCGGGAGCCTACGAGCAGTACTTC. Translation: CSAYPWVAGAYEQYF.

The chain combines TRBV28 with TRBJ1-4, with D hard to call. Germline CDR1 and CDR2: MDHEN and SYDVKM. V lost 4 bases and J lost 3, with 12 bases in between. The CDR3 is 15 amino acids. The CDR3 sequence: CASSYGQSPNEKLFF. CDR3 DNA sequence: TGTGCCAGCAGTTACGGGCAGAGCCCTAATGAAAAACTGTTTTTT.

The table lists this clonotype with a few counts. This chain joins TRBV10-1 and TRBJ1-1; 7 nucleotides align to TRBD1. The germline V gene has CDR1 WNHNN and CDR2 SYGVQD (reference sequence). V shed 0 bases and J 4 bases; nucleotides not matched to a gene: 2. The CDR3 loop spans 14 amino acids. For the CDR3, the DNA is TGCGCCAGCAGTGAGTCGAAGGGGGCCACTGAAGCTTTCTTT. Translating gives CASSESKGATEAFF.

The V gene is TRBV27, the J gene TRBJ1-1; D is unresolved. The ends were cut back, 7 bases at V and 2 bases at J, with 17 bases in the middle. The CDR3 totals 15 residues. In germline, CDR1 is MNHEY, CDR2 SMNVEV (reference sequence). The CDR3 sequence is CASIGVTEPNTEAFF. The CDR3 nucleotides read TGTGCCAGCATTGGGGTGACGGAGCCTAACACTGAAGCTTTCTTT.

The J gene is TRBJ2-7, the V gene TRBV27; D remains ambiguous. V was cut by 4 bases and J by 1 base, with 8 bases left in between. From germline, CDR1 is MNHEY and CDR2 SMNVEV (reference sequence). The CDR3 runs 13 residues. The CDR3 DNA is TGTGCCAGCAGTTGGGGTGTATCCTACGAGCAGTACTTC. This translates into CASSWGVSYEQYF.

This clonotype was seen more than once but under ten times. The chain carries TRBV7-9 and TRBJ2-1; 7 nucleotides align to TRBD1. The germline CDR1 and CDR2 sequences are SEHNR and FQNEAQ (reference sequence). This CDR3 is built from 12 residues. Trimming took 8 bases from V and 5 from J; bases not matched to a gene: 3. DNA for the CDR3: TGTGCCAGCGACAGGGAGAACAATGAGCAGTTCTTC. Translating it yields CASDRENNEQFF.

This clonotype was picked up a small number of times. The chain has TRBV4-2 and TRBJ1-1, with D perhaps TRBD1 (5 bases). The CDR3 is 13 residues long. The germline V gene encodes CDR1 LGHNA and CDR2 YNFKEQ. The V and J ends lost 2 bases and 8 bases respectively, with 12 bases between them. CDR3 in amino acids: CASSQNEAGEAFF. The CDR3 DNA is TGTGCCAGCAGCCAAAACGAGGCAGGGGAAGCTTTCTTT.

This chain uses TRBV4-1 with TRBJ2-2, with D perhaps matching TRBD1 (6 bases). Germline values: CDR1 MGHRA, CDR2 YSYEKL. The CDR3 spans 16 residues. Trimming removed 0 bases at V and 6 bases at J, with 14 bases between. The CDR3 protein is CASSQDVFGGAGELFF. CDR3 coding DNA: TGCGCCAGCAGCCAAGATGTGTTTGGGGGCGCCGGGGAGCTGTTTTTT.

Ten or more counts support this clonotype. The CDR3 DNA reads as TGCGCCAGCAGACAGGTCGGATTCCCGCCCGTTAACTATGGCTACACCTTC. This encodes CASRQVGFPPVNYGYTF. The chain uses TRBV5-1 and TRBJ1-2; tentative D call: TRBD1 (5 bases). The CDR3 is made up of 17 amino acids. Trimming took off 5 bases at V and 1 base at J, with 21 bases between the two ends. CDR1 is SGHRS, CDR2 YFSETQ, per germline.

This clonotype was seen repeatedly, ten times or more. The chain employs TRBV12-3 or TRBV12-4 and TRBJ2-1; 13 positions agree with TRBD2. V lost 4 bases to trimming and J lost 8 bases; unmatched junction nucleotides: 8. The CDR3 has 16 residues. CDR3 in amino acids: CASSSPTSGGIDEQFF. In DNA form, the CDR3 reads TGTGCCAGCAGTTCCCCGACTAGCGGGGGGATCGATGAGCAGTTCTTC.

The genes are TRBV24-1 and TRBJ2-3; D may be TRBD1 (8 bases). The CDR3 consists of 14 residues. Between the trimmed V and J ends, which lost 6 bases and 5 bases, there was a span of 14 bases. From germline, CDR1 is KGHDR and CDR2 SFDVKD. Here the CDR3 DNA reads TGTGCCACCAGTCTAACAGGGGGGGAAGATACGCAGTATTTT. Its protein product is CATSLTGGEDTQYF.